The 24 T cell receptor beta chains in this list originate from one sample, sequenced in a study of cytomegalovirus exposure and HLA in healthy donors. The study ran its PCR with 60 Vbeta and 13 Jbeta primers. The repertoire was sequenced with immunoSEQ multiplex PCR; TCRdb's copy has only in-frame clones and lacks some. The sample records some 97,000 clones, roughly three quarters being singletons. Sequencing used PBMCs. The receptors stem from a female donor in good health and CMV-seropositive.

The chain recombines TRBV7-9 with TRBJ1-4, with D possibly matching TRBD1 (6 bases). This CDR3 region has 16 residues. Germline values: CDR1 SEHNR, CDR2 FQNEAQ (reference sequence). Trimming shortened V by 4 bases and J by 8 bases, and 20 bases separated the two germline ends. Here the CDR3 DNA reads TGTGCCAGCAGCTCCAGCTTTGGGACAAGGGGGGAAAAACTGTTTTTT. This codes for CASSSSFGTRGEKLFF.

The chain combines TRBV5-1 with TRBJ2-6; possible D gene TRBD2, 6 bases. V dropped 4 bases and J dropped 0 bases, with 14 bases sitting between them. Germline CDR1 SGHRS, CDR2 YFSETQ. This CDR3 spans 17 amino acids. The CDR3, as DNA: TGCGCCAGCAGCCGGGGACTTTCAAGCTCTGGGGCCAACGTCCTGACTTTC. Its protein is CASSRGLSSSGANVLTF.

V gene TRBV5-4 combines with J gene TRBJ2-1; D is perhaps TRBD1 (6 bases). The CDR3 spans 13 residues. Germline V lookup: CDR1 SGHNT, CDR2 YYREEE (reference sequence). Trimming left V 0 bases short and J 10 bases short, with 11 bases between. The CDR3 spells CASSLAGGHEQFF. CDR3 nucleotides: TGTGCCAGCAGCTTGGCTGGGGGCCACGAGCAGTTCTTC.

The chain joins TRBV4-3 to TRBJ2-1, with 8 nucleotides matching TRBD1. The CDR3 contains 16 residues. Germline CDR1 reads LGHNA; CDR2 reads YSLEER. V gave up 0 bases and J gave up 5 bases; unmatched junction bases: 6. Here the CDR3 DNA reads TGCGCCAGCAGCCAAGACGGGACAGGACCCAACAATGAGCAGTTCTTC. As protein: CASSQDGTGPNNEQFF.

V gene TRBV7-2 combines with J gene TRBJ1-5; no firm D call. Germline V CDR1 and CDR2: SGHTA, FQGNSA. With 5 bases removed from V and 3 bases from J, the gap between germline ends came to 11 bases. The length of the CDR3 is 14 residues. CDR3 coding DNA: TGTGCCAGCAGCACAAGACAAACCAATCAGCCCCAGCATTTT. Translating it yields CASSTRQTNQPQHF.

This clone was seen once. The rearrangement joins TRBV30 to TRBJ2-3; 7 bases match TRBD2. The germline gives CDR1 GTSNPN, CDR2 SVGIG (reference sequence). With 1 base clipped from V and 4 bases from J, the junction kept 8 bases outside the gene matches. The CDR3 spans 15 residues. CDR3 bases: TGTGCCTGGAGTGGGACTCCGGGGAGGGCAGATACGCAGTATTTT. Its translation: CAWSGTPGRADTQYF.

The chain uses TRBV30 and TRBJ2-1; D gene ambiguous. Between the trimmed V and J ends, which lost 0 bases and 6 bases, there was a span of 3 bases. Per the germline V gene, CDR1 is GTSNPN and CDR2 is SVGIG (reference sequence). This CDR3 is built from 11 residues. The CDR3 DNA follows: TGTGCCTGGAGTGTCGTCAATGAGCAGTTCTTC. It encodes CAWSVVNEQFF.

The J gene is TRBJ2-2, the V gene TRBV5-1; D is unclear. CDR3 length: 15 amino acids. V dropped 1 base and J dropped 1 base, with 8 bases sitting between them. Per the germline V gene, CDR1 is SGHRS and CDR2 is YFSETQ. In nucleotides, the CDR3 is TGCGCCAGCAGCTTGAGTCCAGGGAACACCGGGGAGCTGTTTTTT. This codes for CASSLSPGNTGELFF.

The V and J genes are TRBV6-5 and TRBJ1-1; D may be TRBD1 (6 bases). Germline values: CDR1 MNHEY, CDR2 SVGAGI. Trimming stripped 4 bases from V and 8 bases from J, with 20 bases between. The CDR3 has 15 amino acids. For the CDR3, the DNA is TGTGCCAGCAGTTCAGGCCGGCAGGGGAACTCGGAAGCTTTCTTT. Translation: CASSSGRQGNSEAFF.

V is TRBV7-9 and J is TRBJ2-5, with 11 bases identical to TRBD2. CDR1 and CDR2 (germline): SEHNR, FQNEAQ (reference sequence). V was clipped by 5 bases and J by 1 base; unmatched bases: 3. This CDR3 spans 15 amino acids. In nucleotides, the CDR3 is TGTGCCAGCAGCCGGACTAGCGGGTCCCAAGAGACCCAGTACTTC. Translated: CASSRTSGSQETQYF.

The sample holds a few counts of this clone. The CDR3: CASSSLTLNTEAFF. Written as DNA, the CDR3 is TGTGCCAGCAGCAGCCTGACACTGAACACTGAAGCTTTCTTT. The genes are TRBV6-6 and TRBJ1-1; D uncertain. The CDR3 totals 14 residues. Trimming stripped 6 bases from V and 0 bases from J, with 11 bases between. Germline loops: CDR1 MNHNY, CDR2 SVGAGI (reference sequence).

The CDR3 DNA reads TGTGCCAGCAGCTTGGAAGGCGGCAGACGGGCTTTCTTT. Amino acids: CASSLEGGRRAFF. The gene calls are TRBV7-9 and TRBJ1-1; D ambiguous. The V gene lost 3 bases and the J gene lost 11 bases, with 16 bases spanning the gap. Germline values: CDR1 SEHNR, CDR2 FQNEAQ (reference sequence). This CDR3 is built from 13 residues.

The V call is TRBV7-9, the J call TRBJ2-1; 9 nucleotides agree with TRBD1. V lost 5 bases to trimming and J lost 8 bases; unmatched junction nucleotides: 7. CDR3 length equals 14 residues. Germline lookup yields CDR1 SEHNR and CDR2 FQNEAQ (reference sequence). CDR3 residues: CASSRDRAPDEQFF. The CDR3 DNA is TGTGCCAGCAGCCGGGACAGGGCCCCCGATGAGCAGTTCTTC.

This chain uses TRBV2 with TRBJ2-1; D is ambiguous. Germline values: CDR1 SNHLY, CDR2 FYNNEI. The CDR3 runs to 15 residues. V was cut by 7 bases and J by 0 bases, with 13 bases left in between. The CDR3 DNA reads as TGTGCCAGCATTCTTACACGCGGCTCCTACAATGAGCAGTTCTTC. This translates into CASILTRGSYNEQFF.

V and J are TRBV18 and TRBJ2-7, with D possibly TRBD1 on 6 matching bases. The CDR3 is made up of 15 amino acids. Germline V CDR1 and CDR2: KGHSH, LQKENI. Trimming took 3 bases from V and 0 from J, leaving 12 bases between them. CDR3: CASSPKTGSSYEQYF. CDR3 nucleotides: TGTGCCAGCTCACCTAAAACAGGGTCCTCCTACGAGCAGTACTTC.

The chain combines TRBV23-1 with TRBJ1-2; no reliable D call. TRBV23-1 carries the ORF label, with uncertain function. V was pared by 2 bases and J by 7 bases, with 11 bases between. The CDR3 length is 13 residues. CDR3 loop: CASSQPPGFGYTF. In DNA form, the CDR3 reads TGCGCCAGCAGTCAACCCCCAGGCTTTGGCTACACCTTC.

V usage is TRBV11-2 and J usage is TRBJ1-2; tentative D call: TRBD1 (6 bases). The CDR3 consists of 16 residues. Trimming shortened V by 6 bases and J by 4 bases, and 21 bases separated the two germline ends. The germline CDR1 and CDR2 sequences are SGHAT and FQNNGV. This CDR3 reads CASRPVGAYVFYGYTF. The CDR3 nucleotides are TGTGCCAGCAGACCCGTGGGGGCCTACGTCTTCTATGGCTACACCTTC.

The gene calls are TRBV6-5 and TRBJ2-7; D not resolved. The CDR3 totals 14 residues. Trimming stripped 0 bases from V and 0 bases from J, with 6 bases between. Germline-derived CDR1 and CDR2 are MNHEY and SVGAGI. CDR3: CASSYSSSSYEQYF. The CDR3 nucleotides read TGTGCCAGCAGTTACTCCAGTTCCTCCTACGAGCAGTACTTC.

The V call is TRBV5-1, the J call TRBJ1-2, with 7 bases matching TRBD1. V lost 3 bases and J lost 1; bases outside the gene matches: 6. The CDR3 is 15 amino acids. Germline V CDR1 and CDR2: SGHRS, YFSETQ. The CDR3 spells CASSWGTEDNYGYTF. The CDR3, as DNA: TGCGCCAGCAGCTGGGGGACAGAAGATAACTATGGCTACACCTTC.

The rearrangement uses TRBV27 and TRBJ2-3, with D unresolved. The CDR3 covers 16 residues. The germline V gene encodes CDR1 MNHEY and CDR2 SMNVEV (reference sequence). The V end lost 4 bases, the J end lost 6 bases, and 20 bases lay between the germline ends. CDR3 amino acids: CASSSPPRPSRDTQYF. The CDR3 DNA sequence: TGTGCCAGCAGTTCCCCCCCGCGTCCTAGTCGGGATACGCAGTATTTT.

Notes on this clone: Germline and junction disagree at one end, which may indicate a read error. The chain links TRBV30 to TRBJ2-7, with TRBD1 identical over 7 bases. From germline, CDR1 is GTSNPN and CDR2 SVGIG (reference sequence). The CDR3 has 12 residues. The CDR3 nucleotides read TGTGCCTGCCAGAAACAGGGGTACGAGAAGTACTTC. Translated: CACQKQGYEKYF.

V gene TRBV6-5 combines with J gene TRBJ2-7; D might be TRBD1 (6 bases). Germline CDR1 and CDR2: MNHEY and SVGAGI. Trimming removed 6 bases at V and 3 bases at J, with 9 bases between. The CDR3 has 12 residues. The CDR3 is CASRGTNYEQYF. CDR3 coding DNA: TGTGCCAGCAGGGGGACAAACTACGAGCAGTACTTC.

This clone was observed a few times. The chain carries TRBV5-6 and TRBJ2-4, with D maybe TRBD2 (5 bases). The CDR3 is made up of 16 amino acids. CDR1 and CDR2 from the germline V gene are SGHDT and YYEEEE. V lost 1 base to trimming and J lost 0 bases, with 11 bases between them. As DNA, the CDR3 is TGTGCCAGCAGCTTGCAGAGCGGACTAGCCAAAAACATTCAGTACTTC. Its translation: CASSLQSGLAKNIQYF. Combining the CDR3 with reference TRBV5-6 and TRBJ2-4 gives the whole variable domain DAGVTQSPTHLIKTRGQQVTLRCSPKSGHDTVSWYQQALGQGPQFIFQYYEEEERQRGNFPDRFSGHQFPNYSSELNVNALLLGDSALYLCASSLQSGLAKNIQYFGAGTRLSVL.

The rearrangement joins TRBV6-5 to TRBJ1-1; a possible D gene is TRBD1 (6 bases). V lost 6 bases, J lost 2 bases, and 13 bases lay in between. CDR1 MNHEY and CDR2 SVGAGI come from the germline V gene. The CDR3 runs to 14 residues. CDR3 amino acids: CASSYEQGNTEAFF. Written as DNA, the CDR3 is TGTGCCAGCAGCTACGAACAGGGAAACACTGAAGCTTTCTTT.